This T cell receptor (beta chain) was recorded in a study of cytomegalovirus exposure and HLA in healthy donors. Findings of the study overall: Clonal expansion was found to be greater in HLA-associated TCR beta chains than in equally common others in a later analysis.

The PCR used 60 Vbeta and 13 Jbeta primers. Profiling relied on immunoSEQ multiplex PCR, and the TCRdb table lists in-frame clones only, not all of them. The repertoire holds under 200,000 clones, with approximately 78% as singletons. Turning to this clone: Its matching antigen is unknown.

This CDR3 is 12 amino acids long. Trimming shortened V by 4 bases and J by 6 bases, and 8 bases separated the two germline ends. Germline V lookup: CDR1 SGHTA, CDR2 FQGNSA. Sequencing used PBMCs. This sequence joins TRBV7-2 and TRBJ2-3; D call uncertain. The sequence was collected from a girl aged 2-10 years in good health and CMV-seropositive. This chain's CDR3 is CASSSYGDTQYF. The CDR3 region has the DNA TGTGCCAGCAGCTCTTACGGGGATACGCAGTATTTT.